The 24 T cell receptor beta chains presented below share a single source sample, sequenced in a study of blood T cells in healthy people across ages. Alongside a J-beta primer mix, a sample-barcoded 5' primer served in a second PCR lasting about 7 to 11 cycles. TCRdb reprocessed the 5' RACE reads with MiXCR, giving one entry per CDR3 protein. Found here are 1 million to 1.2 million distinct CDR3 sequences, approximately 38% of them singletons; the top ten hold around 13%. The specimen sequenced was blood. Receptors originate from a man aged 18 to 29 in good health.

The chain uses TRBV9 and TRBJ2-2, with 8 bases matching TRBD2. The CDR3 runs 15 residues. CDR1 is SGDLS, CDR2 YYNGEE, per germline. The trim removed 4 bases at V and 3 bases at J, leaving 5 bases unmatched. Written as DNA, the CDR3 is TGTGCCAGCAGCTACCGGACTAGCCACACCGGGGAGCTGTTTTTT. Translating gives CASSYRTSHTGELFF.

This clonotype was recorded a few times. This sequence joins TRBV11-2 and TRBJ2-3; D possibly uses TRBD1 or TRBD2 (5 bases each). V lost 1 base and J 2 bases, leaving 16 bases between the germline ends. Germline loops: CDR1 SGHAT, CDR2 FQNNGV. This CDR3 is 17 amino acids long. CDR3 coding DNA: TGTGCCAGCAGCTTAGCCCGGGGACCGACTAACACAGATACGCAGTATTTT. Translation: CASSLARGPTNTDTQYF.

This clonotype was observed a few times. V usage is TRBV20-1 and J usage is TRBJ1-1; a possible D gene is TRBD1 (6 bases). The CDR3 contains 14 residues. Germline CDR1 and CDR2: DFQATT and SNEGSKA (reference sequence). With 2 bases removed from V and 4 bases from J, the gap between germline ends came to 14 bases. CDR3 sequence (DNA): TGCAGTGCTAGATTACAGGGAATGGGCACTGAAGCTTTCTTT. This translates into CSARLQGMGTEAFF.

J is TRBJ2-3 and V is TRBV27, with D perhaps TRBD2 (5 bases). Germline V lookup: CDR1 MNHEY, CDR2 SMNVEV (reference sequence). Trimming took 4 bases from V and 0 from J, leaving 14 bases between them. CDR3 length: 16 amino acids. The CDR3 loop is CASSSWTSPSTDTQYF. DNA for the CDR3: TGTGCCAGCAGTTCGTGGACTTCACCTAGCACAGATACGCAGTATTTT.

This clonotype was seen a single time. V and J are TRBV20-1 and TRBJ2-1; D remains ambiguous. The CDR3 has 14 amino acids. V lost 6 bases to trimming and J lost 7 bases, with 19 bases between them. Germline lookup yields CDR1 DFQATT and CDR2 SNEGSKA (reference sequence). CDR3 in DNA: TGCAGTGCCGACAAAGCTCAGTTTAAAAATGAGCAGTTCTTC. Translated: CSADKAQFKNEQFF.

With respect to this clonotype: Relative to the germline gene, one junction end is altered; a read error may explain this. The chain couples TRBV28 to TRBJ2-1; 9 bases are a match to TRBD2. Germline CDR1 reads MDHEN; CDR2 reads SYDVKM. There are 15 residues in the CDR3. The CDR3 coding sequence is TGTGCCAGCAGTTCTAGCGGGGCCACCTACACTGAGCAGTTCTTC. This gives the protein CASSSSGATYTEQFF.

This clonotype was recorded a few times. The rearrangement joins TRBV12-3 or TRBV12-4 to TRBJ1-4; 9 bases align to TRBD1. The CDR3 extends over 14 amino acids. The J segment lost 8 bases and the V segment lost 7 bases, leaving 8 bases of the junction unmatched. CDR3 sequence reads: CASNPTGGDEKLFF. CDR3 bases: TGTGCCAGCAATCCGACAGGGGGTGACGAAAAACTGTTTTTT.

The sample holds a few counts of this clonotype. The chain combines TRBV2 with TRBJ2-3; the D is unclear. Trimming took 6 bases from V and 0 from J, leaving 10 bases between them. The CDR3 is 14 amino acids. Germline V gives CDR1 SNHLY, CDR2 FYNNEI. DNA of the CDR3: TGTGCCAGCAGACTGAGCGTCAGCACAGATACGCAGTATTTT. Its protein is CASRLSVSTDTQYF.

This chain uses TRBV18 with TRBJ2-7, with 9 bases that match TRBD1. The CDR3 is 16 amino acids. Germline CDR1 reads KGHSH; CDR2 reads LQKENI. The J segment lost 5 bases and the V segment lost 3 bases, leaving 11 bases of the junction unmatched. This chain's CDR3 is CASSPLAGTGSNEQYF. The CDR3, as DNA: TGTGCCAGCTCACCTTTAGCTGGGACAGGGTCCAACGAGCAGTACTTC.

This clonotype was seen more than once but under ten times. The chain combines TRBV10-3 with TRBJ2-5; 8 nucleotides match TRBD1. CDR1 and CDR2 from the germline V gene are ENHRY and SYGVKD. V lost 2 bases, J lost 2 bases, and 4 bases stayed unmatched. This CDR3 region has 15 residues. The CDR3 DNA sequence: TGTGCCATCAGTGAGCCAGGGGGCCGTCAAGAGACCCAGTACTTC. Its protein product is CAISEPGGRQETQYF.

This clonotype was detected a few times. The chain couples TRBV3-1 to TRBJ2-4; D might be TRBD1 (6 bases). The CDR3 is 14 residues long. Trimming took 2 bases from V and 5 from J, leaving 10 bases between them. From germline, CDR1 is LGHDT and CDR2 YNNKEL (reference sequence). CDR3 sequence (DNA): TGTGCCAGCAGCCAAAGGGGGACCGAAAACATTCAGTACTTC. This sequence encodes CASSQRGTENIQYF.

V and J are TRBV12-3 or TRBV12-4 and TRBJ1-1; D possibly corresponds to TRBD1 (5 bases). V lost 7 bases, J lost 9 bases, and 15 bases lay in between. The length of the CDR3 is 12 residues. The CDR3 protein is CASNRGERQAFF. As DNA, the CDR3 is TGTGCCAGCAATCGGGGGGAAAGGCAAGCTTTCTTT.

This clonotype showed up just once. A much more abundant neighbour one base away suggests this may be a read error. The chain employs TRBV7-2 and TRBJ2-1; possibly TRBD1 or TRBD2 for D (5 bases each). Germline CDR1 is SGHTA and CDR2 is FQGNSA. The CDR3 has 15 amino acids. CDR3 DNA: TGTGCCAGCAGCGAGGGGTCTGCACCCTACAATGAGCGGTTCTTC. Protein product: CASSEGSAPYNERFF.

This clonotype was counted many times. The gene calls are TRBV10-3 and TRBJ2-1; 9 bases match TRBD2. The length of the CDR3 is 14 residues. The germline V gene encodes CDR1 ENHRY and CDR2 SYGVKD. V shed 10 bases, J shed 5 bases, and the junction held 9 bases outside the gene matches. The CDR3 DNA reads as TGTGCCACCGTCCTGACTAGCGGTAACAATGAGCAGTTCTTC. It translates to CATVLTSGNNEQFF.

CDR3 sequence (DNA): TGTGCCAGCAGTTACGGTGGACAGGGAGCAGATACGCAGTATTTT. It is translated as CASSYGGQGADTQYF. The rearrangement links TRBV6-5 to TRBJ2-3, with 8 bases that match TRBD1. The CDR3 sequence is 15 residues long. Germline V lookup: CDR1 MNHEY, CDR2 SVGAGI. J gave up 4 bases and V 2 bases, and 5 bases lay outside the gene matches.

V gene TRBV20-1 combines with J gene TRBJ1-4; 7 nucleotides line up with TRBD1. Germline V CDR1 and CDR2: DFQATT, SNEGSKA (reference sequence). The CDR3 loop spans 12 amino acids. V trimming: 6 bases; J trimming: 8 bases; junction bases outside the gene matches: 6. The CDR3 sequence: CSALGQSEKLFF. As DNA, the CDR3 is TGCAGTGCGCTGGGACAGAGCGAAAAACTGTTTTTT.

The table lists this clonotype with a few counts. This chain uses TRBV19 with TRBJ2-7; D is possibly TRBD1 (6 bases). This CDR3 is 14 amino acids long. Germline V gene lookup returns CDR1 LNHDA and CDR2 SQIVND (reference sequence). Trimming pared 4 bases from V and 7 bases from J, leaving 17 bases between. The DNA of the CDR3 is TGTGCCAGTAGTACCGGACAGAAATACAATGAGCAGTACTTC. Its protein is CASSTGQKYNEQYF.

This clonotype appeared a few times. This chain links TRBV6-2 or TRBV6-3 with TRBJ2-7, with D unclear. Gene TRBJ2-5 matches the end of the DNA better, so the J call may be wrong. The CDR3 contains 13 residues. The germline CDR1 and CDR2 sequences are MNHEY and SVGEGT. This CDR3 is CASSHPNEETQYF. CDR3 sequence (DNA): TGTGCCAGCAGTCACCCAAATGAGGAGACCCAGTACTTC.

Written as DNA, the CDR3 is TGTGCCAGCAGTAACCGAGGGAATACTAATGAAAAACTGTTTTTT. Its translation: CASSNRGNTNEKLFF. The chain is built from TRBV6-5 and TRBJ1-4; D ambiguous. Trimming removed 5 bases at V and 2 bases at J, with 12 bases between. Germline V gene sequence: CDR1 MNHEY, CDR2 SVGAGI. The CDR3 is 15 amino acids.

The CDR3: CANTLQETQYF. The DNA for the CDR3 is TGTGCCAACACCCTCCAAGAGACCCAGTACTTC. This chain uses TRBV7-2 with TRBJ2-5; D gene uncertain. The V gene lost 10 bases and the J gene lost 1 base, with 7 bases spanning the gap. Looked up from germline, CDR1 is SGHTA and CDR2 is FQGNSA. The CDR3 spans 11 residues.

The genes are TRBV28 and TRBJ2-5; 9 bases line up with TRBD1. CDR1 and CDR2 (germline): MDHEN, SYDVKM. This CDR3 is built from 16 residues. V was pared by 6 bases and J by 1 base, with 9 bases of the junction left unmatched. In nucleotides, the CDR3 is TGTGCCAGCAGGGAATCGGGACAGGGTGGCCAAGAGACCCAGTACTTC. Translated, it gives CASRESGQGGQETQYF. Filled out from reference TRBV28 and TRBJ2-5, the complete variable domain reads DVKVTQSSRYLVKRTGEKVFLECVQDMDHENMFWYRQDPGLGLRLIYFSYDVKMKEKGDIPEGYSVSREKKERFSLILESASTNQTSMYLCASRESGQGGQETQYFGPGTRLLVL.

This clonotype was counted a single time. Compared with germline, one end of the junction differs, possibly owing to a read error. This rearrangement joins TRBV5-1 to TRBJ1-2; 9 bases are a match to TRBD1. Per germline, CDR1 SGHRS and CDR2 YFSETQ. The CDR3 has 15 residues. The DNA of the CDR3 is TGCACCAGCAGCTCCACGACAGGGGGGAACTATGGCTACACCTTC. It yields the protein CTSSSTTGGNYGYTF.

The chain recombines TRBV7-2 with TRBJ2-5; D not resolved. The germline V gene has CDR1 SGHTA and CDR2 FQGNSA. The CDR3 runs 12 residues. Trimming cost V 0 bases and J 7 bases, with 6 bases left between them. The CDR3 DNA reads TGTGCCAGCAGCTTAGCTATCGGGACCCAGTACTTC. Protein product: CASSLAIGTQYF.

V is TRBV6-2 or TRBV6-3 and J is TRBJ1-1; 10 bases map to TRBD1. This CDR3 has 14 amino acids. The J segment lost 4 bases and the V segment lost 6 bases, leaving 5 bases of the junction unmatched. Germline values: CDR1 MNHEY, CDR2 SVGEGT. CDR3 sequence: CASRTWTGGTEAFF. The CDR3 DNA follows: TGTGCCAGCAGAACCTGGACAGGGGGCACTGAAGCTTTCTTT.